This T cell receptor (beta chain) was recorded in a study of response to subunit inactivated influenza vaccine. The table lists this clonotype with a few counts. One entry per CDR3 protein, called by TCRdb with MiXCR from the RT-PCR reads. Of approximately 570,000 distinct CDR3 sequences in the sample, around 8% are singletons; the top ten hold 10% to 15%. V was trimmed by 6 bases and J by 0 bases, leaving 12 bases between them. This CDR3 has 15 amino acids. This clonotype was obtained from a man aged 50-75 years who received an inactivated influenza vaccine. The rearrangement uses TRBV12-3 or TRBV12-4 and TRBJ1-3, with D maybe TRBD1 (6 bases). The sequenced sample was PBMCs from blood, obtained roughly 24 months after vaccination. The CDR3 coding sequence is TGTGCCAGCAGCATCACAGGGACCTCTGGAAACACCATATATTTT. Translated, it gives CASSITGTSGNTIYF.